This T cell receptor (beta chain) originates from a study of T-cell reconstitution after alpha-beta-depleted transplantation in children. This clonotype was seen a handful of times. This CDR3 contains 10 residues. Germline V CDR1 and CDR2: GTSNPN, SVGIG (reference sequence). V lost 4 bases to trimming and J lost 8 bases, with 8 bases between them. For TCRbeta, the library was prepared with unique molecular identifiers. TCRdb ran MiXCR on the PCR reads and lists one entry per CDR3 protein. This table has 150,000 to 200,000 distinct CDR3 sequences, less than 8% appearing once. V is TRBV30 and J is TRBJ1-2, with unresolved D. The sample consisted of PBMCs from the stem cell graft donor, taken from the stem cell graft. The TCR was taken from a human donor who donated a stem cell graft to a child with Wiskott-Aldrich syndrome. CDR3 amino acids: CAWMGKGYTF. The CDR3, as DNA: TGTGCCTGGATGGGGAAGGGCTACACCTTC. The full variable domain, rest sourced from reference TRBV30 and TRBJ1-2, is SQTIHQWPATLVQPVGSPLSLECTVEGTSNPNLYWYRQAAGRGLQLLFYSVGIGQISSEVPQNLSASRPQDRQFILSSKKLLLSDSGFYLCAWMGKGYTFGSGTRLTVV.